The sequence of this TCR beta chain was determined in a study of blood T cell repertoires in COVID-19. Study-level background: From T cells, B-cell-depleted T cells, or PBMCs came the material, which was cDNA or gDNA.

The germline gives CDR1 SGDLS, CDR2 YYNGEE. V was pared by 2 bases and J by 7 bases, with 12 bases between. The CDR3 consists of 13 residues. Clones were sequenced by immunoSEQ multiplex PCR, and TCRdb holds only the in-frame ones, with some missing. The sample lists just under 350,000 clones, 88% occurring once. The TCR comes from a woman in her sixties or seventies with COVID-19, enrolled during active disease. The sequenced sample was peripheral blood. The V and J genes are TRBV9 and TRBJ1-1; the D gene is possibly TRBD1 (6 bases). The CDR3 spells CASSVGGASEAFF. The CDR3 DNA reads TGTGCCAGCAGCGTCGGGGGGGCAAGTGAAGCTTTCTTT.